This T cell receptor (beta chain) originates from a study of T cells in Graves' hyperthyroidism and ophthalmopathy. RNA transcripts gave rise to amplified TCR beta CDR3 regions. A first-round RT-PCR of the TCR CDR3 used the HTBI primer set. Each CDR3 protein is one row after TCRdb ran MiXCR on the multiplex PCR reads. In the table there are approximately 370,000 distinct CDR3 sequences, approximately 18% of which are singletons. The sample was blood. The sequence was obtained from a woman in her twenties or thirties with Graves' hyperthyroidism that later progressed to Graves' ophthalmopathy.

The CDR3 spells CASSLGTGGEETQYF. The CDR3 region has the DNA TGCGCCAGCAGCTTGGGGACAGGGGGCGAAGAGACCCAGTACTTC. The J gene is TRBJ2-5, the V gene TRBV5-1, with 11 bases fitting TRBD1. V lost 0 bases to trimming and J lost 3 bases; unmatched junction nucleotides: 1. CDR3 length: 15 amino acids. Germline loops: CDR1 SGHRS, CDR2 YFSETQ.